This T cell receptor beta chain was sequenced in a study of cytomegalovirus exposure and HLA in healthy donors. This clone was seen a single time. PCR was performed using 60 Vbeta and 13 Jbeta primers. As processed by the authors: About 11 million of 75 million to 85 million unique TCR beta chains were shared, per a later count. The method was immunoSEQ multiplex PCR; TCRdb's version includes in-frame clones alone and lacks a portion of them. V and J calls and clone size are those listed in that table; D and trimming were worked out from the DNA. The profile covers about 160,000 clones, with 63% appearing a single time and around 7.1% taken by the ten largest. This CDR3 spans 14 amino acids. Germline assignment: CDR1 LGHNA and CDR2 YSLEER.

Sample: PBMCs. This sequence joins TRBV4-3 and TRBJ2-5; D gene uncertain. Near its end, the DNA agrees better with TRBJ2-7, so the J call may be wrong. The TCR was taken from a woman in her sixties in good health and CMV-seropositive. This CDR3 is CASSQDPLIYEQYF. As DNA, the CDR3 is TGCGCCAGCAGCCAAGACCCCCTGATCTACGAGCAGTACTTC.